The present TCR beta chain was sequenced within a study of Ad26.COV2.S vaccination and SARS-CoV-2 variants. In the study overall: The donor was enrolled in the Ad26.COV2.S arm of the COV1001 trial.

Treatment described: over 15 received Ad26.COV2.S at low or high dose, single or two shots; roughly five received placebo; per-sample allocation not given. On day 63 after the first injection, vaccine and placebo recipients gave samples. TCRdb's table, derived via immunoSEQ multiplex PCR, lists solely in-frame clones and lacks some. The table shows a few hundred thousand clones, with 80% to 95% occurring only once. A note on this clone: Its antigen is undetermined.

This CDR3 has 16 amino acids. The V gene end was trimmed by 5 bases and the J gene end by 4 bases; junction bases not matched to a gene: 12. Germline CDR1 SGHAT, CDR2 FQNNGV. Findings of the study overall: Total T cell responses may have been underestimated by the TCR breadth and depth analyses. The study found higher spike-specific TCR breadth in vaccine than placebo recipients. Recipients of vaccine and of placebo showed similar breadth of their non-spike TCR repertoires.

This TCR derives from a person between 18 and 65 years old who received the Ad26.COV2.S COVID-19 vaccine or a placebo. The genes are TRBV11-2 and TRBJ2-5, with 8 bases matching TRBD1. This specimen consisted of peripheral blood, obtained in a trial of Ad26.COV2.S vaccine versus placebo. As DNA, the CDR3 is TGTGCCAGCAGCCATCGTCAGGGGGCGCTAAGAGAGACCCAGTACTTC. Translation: CASSHRQGALRETQYF.